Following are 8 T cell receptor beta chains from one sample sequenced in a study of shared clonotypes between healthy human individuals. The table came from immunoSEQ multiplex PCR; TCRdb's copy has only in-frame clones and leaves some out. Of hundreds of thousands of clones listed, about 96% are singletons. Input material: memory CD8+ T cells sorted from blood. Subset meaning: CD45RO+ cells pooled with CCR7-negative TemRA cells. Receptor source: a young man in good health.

The CDR3 sequence: CPSGRRRTDTQYF. The CDR3 DNA follows: TGTCCTAGCGGGAGAAGGAGGACAGATACGCAGTATTTT. The J gene is TRBJ2-3, the V gene TRBV28, with TRBD2 identical over 10 bases. The CDR3 length is 13 residues. The germline V gene encodes CDR1 MDHEN and CDR2 SYDVKM.

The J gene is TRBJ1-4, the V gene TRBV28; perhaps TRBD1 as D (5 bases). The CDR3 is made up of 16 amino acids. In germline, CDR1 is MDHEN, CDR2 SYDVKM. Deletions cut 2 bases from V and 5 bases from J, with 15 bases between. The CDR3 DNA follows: TGTGCCAGCAGTTTAGGGGGACGGTTCATGAATGAAAAACTGTTTTTT. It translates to CASSLGGRFMNEKLFF.

In nucleotides, the CDR3 is TGTGCCAGCTTCCGGGACAGGAGCGACACCATATATTTT. As protein: CASFRDRSDTIYF. This chain uses TRBV18 with TRBJ1-3; 8 bases line up with TRBD1. The ends lost 7 bases at V and 8 bases at J; junction bases unmatched: 7. This CDR3 is 13 amino acids long. Germline V lookup: CDR1 KGHSH, CDR2 LQKENI.

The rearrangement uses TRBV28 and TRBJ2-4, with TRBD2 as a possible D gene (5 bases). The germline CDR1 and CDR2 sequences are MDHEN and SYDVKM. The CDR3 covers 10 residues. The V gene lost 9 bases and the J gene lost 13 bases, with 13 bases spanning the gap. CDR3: CASGHPGQYF. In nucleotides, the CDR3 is TGTGCCAGTGGCCACCCGGGGCAGTACTTC.

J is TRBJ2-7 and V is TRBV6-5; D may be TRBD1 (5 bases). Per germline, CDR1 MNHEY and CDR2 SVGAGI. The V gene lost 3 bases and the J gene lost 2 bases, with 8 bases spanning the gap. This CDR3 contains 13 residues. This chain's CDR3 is CASSYQGTYEQYF. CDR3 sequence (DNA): TGTGCCAGCAGTTATCAGGGAACCTACGAGCAGTACTTC.

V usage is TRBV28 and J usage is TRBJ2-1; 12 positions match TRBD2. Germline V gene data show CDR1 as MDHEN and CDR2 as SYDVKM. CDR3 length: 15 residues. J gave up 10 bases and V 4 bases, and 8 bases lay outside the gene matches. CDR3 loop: CASSSWTSGTGEQFF. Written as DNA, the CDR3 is TGTGCCAGCAGTTCTTGGACTAGCGGGACAGGCGAGCAGTTCTTC.

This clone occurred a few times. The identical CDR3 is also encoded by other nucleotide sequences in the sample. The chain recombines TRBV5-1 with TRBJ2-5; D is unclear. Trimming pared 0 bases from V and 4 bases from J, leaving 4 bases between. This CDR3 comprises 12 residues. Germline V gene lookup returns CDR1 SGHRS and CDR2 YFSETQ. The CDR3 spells CASSLEGETQYF. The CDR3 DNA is TGCGCCAGCAGCTTGGAGGGAGAGACCCAGTACTTC.

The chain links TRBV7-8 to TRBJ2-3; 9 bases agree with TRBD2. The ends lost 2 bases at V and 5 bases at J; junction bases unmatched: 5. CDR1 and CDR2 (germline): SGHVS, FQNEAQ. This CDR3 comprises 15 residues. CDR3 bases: TGTGCCAGCAGCTTATCGAGCGGGAGGATAGATACGCAGTATTTT. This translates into CASSLSSGRIDTQYF.